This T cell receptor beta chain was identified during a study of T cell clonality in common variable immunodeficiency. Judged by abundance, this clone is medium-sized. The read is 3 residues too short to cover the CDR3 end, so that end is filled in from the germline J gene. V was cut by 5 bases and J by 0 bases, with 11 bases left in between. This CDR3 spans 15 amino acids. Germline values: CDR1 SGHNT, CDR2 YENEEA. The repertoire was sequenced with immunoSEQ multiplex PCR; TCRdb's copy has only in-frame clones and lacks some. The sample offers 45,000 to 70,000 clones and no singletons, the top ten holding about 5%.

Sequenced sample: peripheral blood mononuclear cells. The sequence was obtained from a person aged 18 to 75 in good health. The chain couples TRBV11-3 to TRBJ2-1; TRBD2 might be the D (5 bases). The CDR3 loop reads CASSLSGPSYNEQFF. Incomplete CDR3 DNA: TGTGCCAGCAGCCTAAGCGGACCCTCCTACAATGAG.